This TCR beta chain was identified during a study of shared clonotypes between healthy human individuals. Trimming removed 8 bases at V and 1 base at J, with 12 bases between. The CDR3 totals 13 residues. CDR1 and CDR2 (germline): MNHNS, SASEGT. Assay execution took place at the deep level. The genomic DNA of each subset was split evenly across several immunoSEQ plates. Using immunoSEQ multiplex PCR, the repertoire was profiled, and TCRdb retains in-frame clones only, with some absent. The sample includes 550,000 to 600,000 clones, around 76% of them seen just once. Sequenced sample: PBMCs. The chain has TRBV6-1 and TRBJ2-7; D may correspond to TRBD1 or TRBD2 (5 bases each). This TCR was recovered from a woman aged 40-49 years in good health. Some clones in this sample may be carry-over from other donors' samples. Written as DNA, the CDR3 is TGTGCCAGCCGCCGGGACGCATCCTACGAGCAGTACTTC. Translated, it gives CASRRDASYEQYF.